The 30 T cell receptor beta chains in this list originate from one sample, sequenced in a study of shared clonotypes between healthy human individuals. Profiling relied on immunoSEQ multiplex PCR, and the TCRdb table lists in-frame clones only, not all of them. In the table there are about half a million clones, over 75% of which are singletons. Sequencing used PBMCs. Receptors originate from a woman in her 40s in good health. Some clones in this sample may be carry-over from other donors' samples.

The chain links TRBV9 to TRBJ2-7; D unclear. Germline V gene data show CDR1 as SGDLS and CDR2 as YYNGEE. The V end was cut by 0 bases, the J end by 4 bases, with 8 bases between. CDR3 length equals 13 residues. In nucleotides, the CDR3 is TGTGCCAGCAGCGTAGGAGAGAGTTACGAGCAGTACTTC. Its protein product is CASSVGESYEQYF.

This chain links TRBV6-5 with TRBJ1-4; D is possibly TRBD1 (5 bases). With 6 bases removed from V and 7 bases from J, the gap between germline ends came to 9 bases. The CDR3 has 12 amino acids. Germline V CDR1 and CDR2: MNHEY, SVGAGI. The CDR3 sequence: CASSRVGEKLFF. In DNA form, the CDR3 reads TGTGCCAGCAGCAGGGTTGGTGAAAAACTGTTTTTT.

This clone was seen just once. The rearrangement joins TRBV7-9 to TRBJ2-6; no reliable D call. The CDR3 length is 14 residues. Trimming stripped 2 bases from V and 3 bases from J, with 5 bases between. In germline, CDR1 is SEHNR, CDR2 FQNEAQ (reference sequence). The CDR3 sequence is CASSLSGGANVLTF. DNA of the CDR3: TGTGCCAGCAGCTTATCGGGTGGGGCCAACGTCCTGACTTTC.

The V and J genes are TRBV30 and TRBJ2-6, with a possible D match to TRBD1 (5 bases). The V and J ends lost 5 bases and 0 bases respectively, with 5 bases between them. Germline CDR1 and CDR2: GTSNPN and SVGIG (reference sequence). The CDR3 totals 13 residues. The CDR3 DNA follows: TGTGCCTGGGACAGCTCTGGGGCCAACGTCCTGACTTTC. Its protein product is CAWDSSGANVLTF.

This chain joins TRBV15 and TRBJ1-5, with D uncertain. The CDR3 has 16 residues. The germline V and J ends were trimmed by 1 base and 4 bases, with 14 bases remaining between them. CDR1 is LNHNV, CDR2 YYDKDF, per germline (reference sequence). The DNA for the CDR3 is TGTGCCACCAGCAGAGCTATCGGGAGCAGTAATCAGCCCCAGCATTTT. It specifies CATSRAIGSSNQPQHF.

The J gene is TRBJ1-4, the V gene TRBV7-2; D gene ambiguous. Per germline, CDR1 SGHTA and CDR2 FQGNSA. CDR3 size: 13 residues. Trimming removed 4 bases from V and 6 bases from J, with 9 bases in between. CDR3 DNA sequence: TGTGCCAGCAGCTCAAGACTGGATGAAAAACTGTTTTTT. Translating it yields CASSSRLDEKLFF.

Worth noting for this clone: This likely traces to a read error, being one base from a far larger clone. The CDR3 loop reads CASSERIPNTESFF. The DNA for the CDR3 is TGCGCCAGCAGCGAAAGGATCCCGAACACTGAATCTTTCTTT. The chain combines TRBV5-1 with TRBJ1-1; D unclear. The CDR3 has 14 residues. The germline V gene has CDR1 SGHRS and CDR2 YFSETQ.

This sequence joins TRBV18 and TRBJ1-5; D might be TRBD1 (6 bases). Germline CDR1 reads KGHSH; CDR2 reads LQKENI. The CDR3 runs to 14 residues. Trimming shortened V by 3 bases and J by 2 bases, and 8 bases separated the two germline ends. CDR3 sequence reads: CASSPSGGNQPQHF. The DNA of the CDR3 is TGTGCCAGCTCACCGTCAGGGGGCAATCAGCCCCAGCATTTT.

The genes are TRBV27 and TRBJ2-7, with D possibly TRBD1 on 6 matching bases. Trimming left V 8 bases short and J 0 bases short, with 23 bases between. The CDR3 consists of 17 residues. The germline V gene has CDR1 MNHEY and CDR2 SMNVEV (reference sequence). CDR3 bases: TGTGCCAGCGCCCGATCGGCACAGGGTTCGAGCTCCTACGAGCAGTACTTC. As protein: CASARSAQGSSSYEQYF.

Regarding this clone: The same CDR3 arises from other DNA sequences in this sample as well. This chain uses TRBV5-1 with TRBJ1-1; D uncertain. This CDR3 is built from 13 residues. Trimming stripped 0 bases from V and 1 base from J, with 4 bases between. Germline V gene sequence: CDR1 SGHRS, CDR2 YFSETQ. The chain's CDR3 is CASSLDRNTEAFF. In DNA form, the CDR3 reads TGCGCCAGCAGCTTGGACAGGAACACTGAAGCTTTCTTT.

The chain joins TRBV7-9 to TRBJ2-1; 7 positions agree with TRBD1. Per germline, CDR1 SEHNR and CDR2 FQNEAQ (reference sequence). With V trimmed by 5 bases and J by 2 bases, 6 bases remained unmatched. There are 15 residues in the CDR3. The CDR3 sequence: CASSARQGAYNEQFF. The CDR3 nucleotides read TGTGCCAGCAGCGCCAGACAGGGAGCCTACAATGAGCAGTTCTTC. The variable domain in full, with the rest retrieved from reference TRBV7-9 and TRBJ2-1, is DTGVSQNPRHKITKRGQNVTFRCDPISEHNRLYWYRQTLGQGPEFLTYFQNEAQLEKSRLLSDRFSAERPKGSFSTLEIQRTEQGDSAMYLCASSARQGAYNEQFFGPGTRLTVL.

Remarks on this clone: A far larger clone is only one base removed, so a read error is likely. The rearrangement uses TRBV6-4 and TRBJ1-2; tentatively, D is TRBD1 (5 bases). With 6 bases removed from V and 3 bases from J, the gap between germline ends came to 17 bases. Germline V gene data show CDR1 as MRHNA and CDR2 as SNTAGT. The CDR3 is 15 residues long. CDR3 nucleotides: TGTGCCAGCAGCCCGTCGTCTGGGGCCGACTATGGCTACACCTTC. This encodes CASSPSSGADYGYTF.

The CDR3 region has the DNA TGTGCCAGCACGGGGGGCGGCGATGAGCAGTTCTTC. Translating it yields CASTGGGDEQFF. The rearrangement uses TRBV2 and TRBJ2-1; weak D call: TRBD2 (7 bases). The length of the CDR3 is 12 residues. V lost 7 bases to trimming and J lost 8 bases, with 12 bases between them. The germline V gene has CDR1 SNHLY and CDR2 FYNNEI. The variable domain in full, completed from reference TRBV2 and TRBJ2-1, reads EPEVTQTPSHQVTQMGQEVILRCVPISNHLYFYWYRQILGQKVEFLVSFYNNEISEKSEIFDDQFSVERPDGSNFTLKIRSTKLEDSAMYFCASTGGGDEQFFGPGTRLTVL.

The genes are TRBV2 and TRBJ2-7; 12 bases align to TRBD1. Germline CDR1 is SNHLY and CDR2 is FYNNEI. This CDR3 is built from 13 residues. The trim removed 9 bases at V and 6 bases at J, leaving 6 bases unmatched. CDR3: CASNRDRGLEQYF. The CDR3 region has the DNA TGTGCCAGTAACCGGGACAGGGGGCTCGAGCAGTACTTC.

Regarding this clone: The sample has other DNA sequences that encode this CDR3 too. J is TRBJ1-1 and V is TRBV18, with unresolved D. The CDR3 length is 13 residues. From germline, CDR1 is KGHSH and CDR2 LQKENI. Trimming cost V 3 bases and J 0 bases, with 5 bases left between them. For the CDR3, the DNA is TGTGCCAGCTCACCCACAGTGAACACTGAAGCTTTCTTT. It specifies CASSPTVNTEAFF.

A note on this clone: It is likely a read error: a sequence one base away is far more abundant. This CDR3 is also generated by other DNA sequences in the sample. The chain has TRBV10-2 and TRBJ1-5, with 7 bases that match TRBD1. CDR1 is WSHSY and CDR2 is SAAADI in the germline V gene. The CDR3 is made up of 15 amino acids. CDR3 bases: TGTGCCAGCAGTGAGGACAGGACCCGCAATCAGCCCCAGCATTTT. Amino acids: CASSEDRTRNQPQHF.

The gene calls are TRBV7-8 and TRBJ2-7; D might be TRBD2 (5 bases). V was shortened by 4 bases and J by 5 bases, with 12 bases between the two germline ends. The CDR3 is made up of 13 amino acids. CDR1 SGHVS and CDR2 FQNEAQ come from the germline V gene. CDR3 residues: CASSSHLGDEQYF. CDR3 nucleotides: TGTGCCAGCAGCTCCCACCTCGGGGACGAGCAGTACTTC.

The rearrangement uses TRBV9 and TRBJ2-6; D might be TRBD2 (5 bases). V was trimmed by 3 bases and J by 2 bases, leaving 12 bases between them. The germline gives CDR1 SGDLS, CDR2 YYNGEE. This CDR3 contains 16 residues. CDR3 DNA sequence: TGTGCCAGCAGCGCCGTTGGAGGTACTGGGGCCAACGTCCTGACTTTC. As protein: CASSAVGGTGANVLTF.

The CDR3 DNA follows: TGTGCCAGCCGGTTTCAGGTCTACAATGAGCAGTTCTTC. This sequence encodes CASRFQVYNEQFF. The V and J genes are TRBV2 and TRBJ2-1; D uncertain. The CDR3 runs to 13 residues. In germline, CDR1 is SNHLY, CDR2 FYNNEI. V was shortened by 8 bases and J by 3 bases, with 11 bases between the two germline ends.

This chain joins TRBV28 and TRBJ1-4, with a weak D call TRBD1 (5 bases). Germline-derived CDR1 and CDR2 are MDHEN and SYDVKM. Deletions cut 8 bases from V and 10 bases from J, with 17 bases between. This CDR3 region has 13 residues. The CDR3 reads CASSSQGEGKLFF. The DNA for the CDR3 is TGTGCCAGCTCCAGCCAGGGTGAAGGAAAACTGTTTTTT.

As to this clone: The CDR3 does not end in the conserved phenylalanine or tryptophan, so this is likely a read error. In DNA form, the CDR3 reads TGTGCCGGAGGGACAGGGGCGCTTTACGGGCAGTACCTC. Translated, it gives CAGGTGALYGQYL. The V and J genes are TRBV6-1 and TRBJ2-7; 10 bases align to TRBD1. This CDR3 is 13 amino acids long. The V gene's germline CDR1 is MNHNS and CDR2 SASEGT.

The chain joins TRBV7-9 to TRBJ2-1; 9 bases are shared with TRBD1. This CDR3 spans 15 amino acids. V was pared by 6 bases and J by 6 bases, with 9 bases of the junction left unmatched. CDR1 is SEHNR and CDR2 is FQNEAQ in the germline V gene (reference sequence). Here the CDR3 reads CASSSGTGSPNEQFF. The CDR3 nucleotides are TGTGCCAGCAGTTCCGGGACAGGGAGTCCCAATGAGCAGTTCTTC. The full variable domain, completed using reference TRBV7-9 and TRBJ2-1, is DTGVSQNPRHKITKRGQNVTFRCDPISEHNRLYWYRQTLGQGPEFLTYFQNEAQLEKSRLLSDRFSAERPKGSFSTLEIQRTEQGDSAMYLCASSSGTGSPNEQFFGPGTRLTVL.

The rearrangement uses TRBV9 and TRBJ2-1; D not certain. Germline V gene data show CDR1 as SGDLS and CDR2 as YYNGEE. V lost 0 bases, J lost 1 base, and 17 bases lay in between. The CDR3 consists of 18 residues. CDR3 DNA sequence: TGTGCCAGCAGCGTAGGTGTTGCAGCCCTCCTTTCCTACAATGAGCAGTTCTTC. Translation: CASSVGVAALLSYNEQFF.

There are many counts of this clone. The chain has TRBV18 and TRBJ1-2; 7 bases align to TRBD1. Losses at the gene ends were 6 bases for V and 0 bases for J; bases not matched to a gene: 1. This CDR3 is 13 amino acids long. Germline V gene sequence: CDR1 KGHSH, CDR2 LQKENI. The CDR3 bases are TGTGCCAGCTCGGGGACAGCTAACTATGGCTACACCTTC. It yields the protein CASSGTANYGYTF.

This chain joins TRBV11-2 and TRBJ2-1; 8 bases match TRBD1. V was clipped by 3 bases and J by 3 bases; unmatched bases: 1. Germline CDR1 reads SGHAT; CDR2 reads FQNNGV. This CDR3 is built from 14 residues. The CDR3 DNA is TGTGCCAGCAGCTTGGGGACAGGCTACAATGAGCAGTTCTTC. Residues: CASSLGTGYNEQFF.

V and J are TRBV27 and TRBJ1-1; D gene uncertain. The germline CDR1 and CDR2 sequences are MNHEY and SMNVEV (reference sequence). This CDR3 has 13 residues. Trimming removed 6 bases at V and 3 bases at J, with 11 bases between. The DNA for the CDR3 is TGTGCCAGCAGCGTCTCGGACTACACTGAAGCTTTCTTT. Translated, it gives CASSVSDYTEAFF.

CDR3 protein: CATSRSYRGEQYF. The CDR3 coding sequence is TGTGCCACCAGCAGATCCTACAGGGGCGAGCAGTACTTC. The chain links TRBV15 to TRBJ2-7; 7 positions match TRBD1. With V trimmed by 2 bases and J by 6 bases, 4 bases remained unmatched. Looked up from germline, CDR1 is LNHNV and CDR2 is YYDKDF (reference sequence). The CDR3 extends over 13 amino acids. Full variable domain (outside the CDR3, taken from reference TRBV15 and TRBJ2-7): DAMVIQNPRYQVTQFGKPVTLSCSQTLNHNVMYWYQQKSSQAPKLLFHYYDKDFNNEADTPDNFQSRRPNTSFCFLDIRSPGLGDTAMYLCATSRSYRGEQYFGPGTRLTVT.

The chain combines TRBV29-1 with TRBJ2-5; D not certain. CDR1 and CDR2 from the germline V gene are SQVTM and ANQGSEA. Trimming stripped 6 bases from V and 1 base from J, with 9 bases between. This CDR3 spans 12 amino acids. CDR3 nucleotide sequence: TGCAGCGTATTGGTGACCCAAGAGACCCAGTACTTC. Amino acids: CSVLVTQETQYF.

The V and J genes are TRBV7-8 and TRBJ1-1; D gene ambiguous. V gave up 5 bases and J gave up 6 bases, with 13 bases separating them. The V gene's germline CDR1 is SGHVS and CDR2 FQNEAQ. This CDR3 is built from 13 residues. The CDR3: CASSQSGGPEAFF. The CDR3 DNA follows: TGTGCCAGCAGCCAATCCGGTGGGCCTGAAGCTTTCTTT.

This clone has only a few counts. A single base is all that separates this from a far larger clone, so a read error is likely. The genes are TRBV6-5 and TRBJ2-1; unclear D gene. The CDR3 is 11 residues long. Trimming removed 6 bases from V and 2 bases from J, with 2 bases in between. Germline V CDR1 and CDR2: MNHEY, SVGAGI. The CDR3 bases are TGTGCCAGCAGCACCTACAATGAGCAGTTCTTC. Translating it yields CASSTYNEQFF.